The 13 T cell receptor beta chains presented below share a single source sample, sequenced in a study of cytomegalovirus exposure and HLA in healthy donors (dated by TCRdb to 2017 to 2019). The library was made by the immunoSEQ multiplex PCR assay. The multiplex PCR relied on a mix of 60 forward primers for TCR Vbeta segments and 13 reverse primers for TCR Jbeta segments. The immuneACCESS repertoire file appears here via TCRdb, limited to in-frame rearrangements. These files lack a portion of the clones; in checked studies, under half of the deficit traces to unresolved V genes, and the cause of the others is not known. The data table for this sample lists 150,000 or so clones. The ten largest clones add up to more than 1.5% of the sample. Sequenced sample: PBMCs. These receptors were taken from a man aged 18 to 30 in good health and CMV-seronegative.

The V gene is TRBV10-2, the J gene TRBJ2-5, with TRBD1 matching over 8 bases. The J call may be faulty, since TRBJ2-7 better matches the DNA end. Germline V gene data show CDR1 as WSHSY and CDR2 as SAAADI. This CDR3 has 15 residues. CDR3 DNA sequence: TGCGCCAGCAGCAATTACGGGACAGGATCCTACGAGCAGTACTTC. It is translated as CASSNYGTGSYEQYF.

The chain couples TRBV9 to TRBJ2-3; TRBD1 is a possible D gene (6 bases). Trimming took 4 bases from V and 0 from J, leaving 15 bases between them. CDR3 size: 16 residues. Germline V gene sequence: CDR1 SGDLS, CDR2 YYNGEE. CDR3 coding DNA: TGTGCCAGCAGCCGACGAGGGGACACCAGCACAGATACGCAGTATTTT. It codes for CASSRRGDTSTDTQYF.

The chain employs TRBV7-6 and TRBJ2-7; the match to TRBD1 covers 8 bases. Germline values: CDR1 SGHVS, CDR2 FNYEAQ. Trimming at V came to 5 bases and at J to 3 bases, leaving 6 bases not matched to a gene. The length of the CDR3 is 14 residues. DNA of the CDR3: TGTGCCAGCAGCCCCCAGGGGGCAAGCTACGAGCAGTACTTC. It is translated as CASSPQGASYEQYF.

V gene TRBV11-2 combines with J gene TRBJ1-6, with D perhaps matching TRBD1 (6 bases). Deletions cut 4 bases from V and 6 bases from J, with 16 bases between. This CDR3 is built from 16 residues. Germline CDR1 reads SGHAT; CDR2 reads FQNNGV. The CDR3 protein is CASSYQTGLLNSPLHF. The CDR3 DNA follows: TGTGCCAGCAGCTACCAGACAGGACTCCTTAATTCACCCCTCCACTTT. The full variable domain, completed using reference TRBV11-2 and TRBJ1-6, is EAGVAQSPRYKIIEKRQSVAFWCNPISGHATLYWYQQILGQGPKLLIQFQNNGVVDDSQLPKDRFSAERLKGVDSTLKIQPAKLEDSAVYLCASSYQTGLLNSPLHFGNGTRLTVT.

V usage is TRBV5-1 and J usage is TRBJ2-7, with 8 bases identical to TRBD1. The CDR3 is made up of 15 amino acids. The V and J ends lost 4 bases and 3 bases, in that order; junction bases with no gene match: 9. Germline V lookup: CDR1 SGHRS, CDR2 YFSETQ. The CDR3 is CASSLSGTGYYEQYF. CDR3 sequence (DNA): TGCGCCAGCAGCCTGTCCGGGACAGGTTACTACGAGCAGTACTTC.

The J gene is TRBJ2-5, the V gene TRBV2, with D perhaps matching TRBD1 (6 bases). The CDR3 covers 13 residues. CDR1 is SNHLY and CDR2 is FYNNEI in the germline V gene. V was trimmed by 8 bases and J by 10 bases, leaving 20 bases between them. The CDR3, as DNA: TGTGCCAGCTTGGAACAGGGTTCCTGGGGCCAGTACTTC. Amino acid sequence: CASLEQGSWGQYF.

This chain joins TRBV6-5 and TRBJ2-6; a weak D match, TRBD2 (5 bases). CDR1 and CDR2 (germline): MNHEY, SVGAGI. This CDR3 contains 15 residues. Trimming shortened V by 5 bases and J by 2 bases, and 10 bases separated the two germline ends. CDR3 residues: CASSIGEAGANVLTF. The CDR3 coding sequence is TGTGCCAGCAGTATCGGGGAAGCTGGGGCCAACGTCCTGACTTTC.

V is TRBV10-3 and J is TRBJ2-3; 9 bases match TRBD2. Trimming removed 5 bases from V and 2 bases from J; junction bases left unmatched: 14. The germline CDR1 and CDR2 sequences are ENHRY and SYGVKD. CDR3 length: 18 amino acids. The CDR3 here is CAISRPPREREVTDTQYF. For the CDR3, the DNA is TGTGCCATCAGTCGACCCCCTAGGGAGCGGGAGGTCACAGATACGCAGTATTTT.

This rearrangement joins TRBV7-2 to TRBJ2-2; D call uncertain. The CDR3 has 14 residues. Germline V gene lookup returns CDR1 SGHTA and CDR2 FQGNSA. Trimming shortened V by 5 bases and J by 4 bases, and 11 bases separated the two germline ends. The CDR3 DNA follows: TGTGCCAGCAGCGTTCTGACGGGCACCGGGGAGCTGTTTTTT. This encodes CASSVLTGTGELFF.

The chain carries TRBV7-9 and TRBJ2-5, with D unclear. The CDR3 length is 14 residues. The V end was cut by 6 bases, the J end by 0 bases, with 11 bases between. Germline V gene lookup returns CDR1 SEHNR and CDR2 FQNEAQ (reference sequence). CDR3 DNA: TGTGCCAGCAGACCTACACAGTACCAAGAGACCCAGTACTTC. Amino acids: CASRPTQYQETQYF.

The chain couples TRBV2 to TRBJ2-5; 7 bases map to TRBD1. The CDR3 is made up of 14 amino acids. Germline V gene sequence: CDR1 SNHLY, CDR2 FYNNEI. With V trimmed by 7 bases and J by 5 bases, 10 bases remained unmatched. Here the CDR3 reads CASIGDSKVETQYF. In nucleotides, the CDR3 is TGTGCCAGCATCGGGGACAGTAAAGTTGAGACCCAGTACTTC. Supplemented by reference TRBV2 and TRBJ2-5, the full variable domain reads EPEVTQTPSHQVTQMGQEVILRCVPISNHLYFYWYRQILGQKVEFLVSFYNNEISEKSEIFDDQFSVERPDGSNFTLKIRSTKLEDSAMYFCASIGDSKVETQYFGPGTRLLVL.

This clone registers medium-sized by frequency. The CDR3 bases are TGTGCCAGCAGCCAAACAAGCGGGGAAGGGAGTGAGCAGTTCTTC. Amino acids: CASSQTSGEGSEQFF. The chain is built from TRBV6-4 and TRBJ2-1; 7 nucleotides align to TRBD2. The CDR3 is 15 amino acids. Germline V gene data show CDR1 as MRHNA and CDR2 as SNTAGT. V trimming: 6 bases; J trimming: 9 bases; junction bases outside the gene matches: 14.

The V call is TRBV10-3, the J call TRBJ2-7; 9 positions agree with TRBD1. From germline, CDR1 is ENHRY and CDR2 SYGVKD. This CDR3 is 13 amino acids long. With V trimmed by 8 bases and J by 1 base, 3 bases remained unmatched. The CDR3 coding sequence is TGTGCCATCCAAGGACAGGGGTCCTACGAGCAGTACTTC. It specifies CAIQGQGSYEQYF.